A selection of T cell receptor beta chains follows, all from one sample in a study of control samples from healthy donors and cancer patients. Profiling relied on immunoSEQ multiplex PCR, and the TCRdb table lists in-frame clones only, not all of them. Of about 130,000 clones in the sample, approximately 89% were seen once. Sequenced sample: PBMCs. The receptor source for this set is a man aged 45-65 years with head and neck cancer. The CDR3 runs from the conserved cysteine through the conserved F or W. D genes are given only for firm matches.

D	J	V	DNA	CDR3
TRBD1	TRBJ2-1	TRBV5-1	TGCGCCAGCACCCCGGGACAGGGGTACAATGAGCAGTTCTTC	CASTPGQGYNEQFF
NA	TRBJ1-1	TRBV2	TGTGCCAGCTCCCGAAACAGCGATTGGACCTTT	CASSRNSDWTF
TRBD2	TRBJ2-1	TRBV4-1	TGCGCCAGCAGCGTTTTTGGGACTAGCGGAGGCAGGTCGTTAGGCAATGAGCAGTTCTTC	CASSVFGTSGGRSLGNEQFF
NA	TRBJ1-1	TRBV5-6	TGTGCCAGCAGCTTGAGGCAGGTGAACACTGAAGCTTTCTTT	CASSLRQVNTEAFF
TRBD2	TRBJ2-1	TRBV28	TGTGCCAGCACCACCGGGGGGGCAGTGAATGAGCAGTTCTTC	CASTTGGAVNEQFF
TRBD1	TRBJ2-5	TRBV9	TGTGCCAGCACCGAGACAGGGGCCCAAGAGACCCAGTACTTC	CASTETGAQETQYF
NA	TRBJ2-1	TRBV5-6	TGTGCCAGCAGCTTGCCCTCTTTAGATGAGCAGTTCTTC	CASSLPSLDEQFF
NA	TRBJ2-3	TRBV5-1	TGCGCCAGCAGTCTCCGGGTGGGGAGCACAGATACGCAGTATTTT	CASSLRVGSTDTQYF
NA	TRBJ2-7	TRBV19	TGTGCCAGTAGTATGGGGGGCGCGGGCTACGAGCAGTACTTC	CASSMGGAGYEQYF
TRBD1	TRBJ2-7	TRBV5-1	TGCGCCAGCAGCTTAAAGGGGGCTTCCTACGAGCAGTACTTC	CASSLKGASYEQYF
NA	TRBJ1-1	TRBV20-1	TGCAGTGCTAGTGAGTCGGGGGGCAGAGCTTTCTTT	CSASESGGRAFF
NA	TRBJ2-7	TRBV5-1	TGCGCCAGCAGCTTGGAATCCCCAGCTGTGAGCTCCTACGAGCAGTACTTC	CASSLESPAVSSYEQYF
NA	TRBJ1-6	TRBV30	TGTGCCTGGAGTGTAAGGTCCGGAGGGTCCGGGAATTCACCCCTCCACTTT	CAWSVRSGGSGNSPLHF
NA	TRBJ1-4	TRBV10-3	TGTGCCACCAGACCCCGGGAAGCTAATGAAAAACTGTTTTTT	CATRPREANEKLFF
NA	TRBJ1-2	TRBV7-8	TGTGCCAGCAGCTTAGACAGGGTCTATGGCTACACCTTC	CASSLDRVYGYTF
TRBD2	TRBJ2-4	TRBV28	TGTGCCTCACGGGGGGGCTGGGCCAAAAACATTCAGTACTTC	CASRGGWAKNIQYF
NA	TRBJ2-3	TRBV24-1	TGTGCCACCAGTGACGTGCAGGATGCTAGCACAGATACGCAGTATTTT	CATSDVQDASTDTQYF
NA	TRBJ2-2	TRBV5-1	TGCGCCAGCAGCTTGGCCCCGGTAAACACCGGGGAGCTGTTTTTT	CASSLAPVNTGELFF
NA	TRBJ2-7	TRBV6-5	TGTGCCAGCAGCCCCGATGAATGGGGGTATTACGAGCAGTACTTC	CASSPDEWGYYEQYF